The 6 T cell receptor beta chains given below trace back to one sample, sequenced in a study of blood T cell repertoires in COVID-19. This table comes from immunoSEQ multiplex PCR, and its TCRdb copy is limited to in-frame clones, with some not included. The table records 190,000 or so clones, around 87% of them present only once. The source material was peripheral blood. The receptors come from a woman between 18 and 29 years old who had recovered from COVID-19.

The rearrangement joins TRBV5-5 to TRBJ2-7; TRBD1 is a possible D gene (6 bases). Trimming took 2 bases from V and 12 from J, leaving 18 bases between them. The CDR3 extends over 13 amino acids. Germline values: CDR1 SGHKS, CDR2 YYEKEE (reference sequence). The CDR3 sequence is CASSLNRDTMGYF. In DNA form, the CDR3 reads TGTGCCAGCAGCTTAAACCGGGACACTATGGGGTACTTC.

The chain employs TRBV4-1 and TRBJ1-1, with TRBD1 as a possible D gene (6 bases). V was shortened by 1 base and J by 1 base, with 10 bases between the two germline ends. Germline V gene data show CDR1 as MGHRA and CDR2 as YSYEKL. This CDR3 comprises 15 residues. The DNA for the CDR3 is TGCGCCAGCAGCCAAGCCCAGGGGACGAACACTGAAGCTTTCTTT. As protein: CASSQAQGTNTEAFF.

This clone was seen just once. CDR3: CASSFSPAGGTGELFF. CDR3 nucleotide sequence: TGTGCCAGCAGCTTTAGTCCGGCAGGGGGTACCGGGGAGCTGTTTTTT. The chain joins TRBV5-6 to TRBJ2-2; TRBD1 matches 7 bases. J was trimmed by 5 bases and V by 2 bases; bases with no gene match: 9. The CDR3 length is 16 residues. Per the germline V gene, CDR1 is SGHDT and CDR2 is YYEEEE.

The rearrangement links TRBV4-1 to TRBJ1-3; D unresolved. Trimming pared 4 bases from V and 4 bases from J, leaving 14 bases between. The CDR3 sequence is 15 residues long. CDR1 MGHRA and CDR2 YSYEKL come from the germline V gene. CDR3 residues: CASSPFERVGNTIYF. CDR3 coding DNA: TGCGCCAGCAGCCCCTTCGAGAGGGTGGGAAACACCATATATTTT.

The chain links TRBV27 to TRBJ2-7; 9 nucleotides line up with TRBD1. In germline, CDR1 is MNHEY, CDR2 SMNVEV (reference sequence). The V and J ends lost 6 bases and 4 bases, in that order; junction bases with no gene match: 4. The CDR3 is 13 amino acids. The CDR3 protein is CASSRDRDYEQYF. The CDR3 DNA reads as TGTGCCAGCAGCCGGGACAGGGATTACGAGCAGTACTTC.

The gene calls are TRBV10-3 and TRBJ1-2; 9 nucleotides line up with TRBD1. The CDR3 is 18 amino acids. J gave up 1 base and V 3 bases, and 12 bases lay outside the gene matches. The V gene's germline CDR1 is ENHRY and CDR2 SYGVKD. CDR3 region: CAISDPRGTGTFNYGYTF. The CDR3 DNA reads as TGTGCCATCAGTGACCCGAGGGGGACAGGGACATTTAACTATGGCTACACCTTC.